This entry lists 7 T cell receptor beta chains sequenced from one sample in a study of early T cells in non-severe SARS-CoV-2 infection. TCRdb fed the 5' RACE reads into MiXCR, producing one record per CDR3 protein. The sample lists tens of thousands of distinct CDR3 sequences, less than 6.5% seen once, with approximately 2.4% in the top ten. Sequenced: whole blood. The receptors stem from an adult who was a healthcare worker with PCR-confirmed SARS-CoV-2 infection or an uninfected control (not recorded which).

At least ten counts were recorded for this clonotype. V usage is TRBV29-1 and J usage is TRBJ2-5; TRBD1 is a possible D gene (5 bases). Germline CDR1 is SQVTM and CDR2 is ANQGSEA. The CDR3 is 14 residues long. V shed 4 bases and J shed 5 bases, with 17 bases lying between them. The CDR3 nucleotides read TGCAGCGTTGGGAACTCAGGGAAGACGGAGACCCAGTACTTC. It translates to CSVGNSGKTETQYF.

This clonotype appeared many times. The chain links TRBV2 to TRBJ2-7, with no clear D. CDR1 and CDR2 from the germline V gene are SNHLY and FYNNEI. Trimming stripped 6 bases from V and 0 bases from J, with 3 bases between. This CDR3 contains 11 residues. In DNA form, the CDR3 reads TGTGCCAGCAGCTACTCCTACGAGCAGTACTTC. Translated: CASSYSYEQYF. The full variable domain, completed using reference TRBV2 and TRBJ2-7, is EPEVTQTPSHQVTQMGQEVILRCVPISNHLYFYWYRQILGQKVEFLVSFYNNEISEKSEIFDDQFSVERPDGSNFTLKIRSTKLEDSAMYFCASSYSYEQYFGPGTRLTVT.

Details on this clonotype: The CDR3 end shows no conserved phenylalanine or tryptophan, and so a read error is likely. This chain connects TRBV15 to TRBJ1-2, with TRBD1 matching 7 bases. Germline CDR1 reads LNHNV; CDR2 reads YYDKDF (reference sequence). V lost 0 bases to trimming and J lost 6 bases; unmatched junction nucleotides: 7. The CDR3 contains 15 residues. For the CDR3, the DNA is TGTGCCACCAGCAGAGACTACAGGGGAGATCATGGCTACACCTAC. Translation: CATSRDYRGDHGYTY.

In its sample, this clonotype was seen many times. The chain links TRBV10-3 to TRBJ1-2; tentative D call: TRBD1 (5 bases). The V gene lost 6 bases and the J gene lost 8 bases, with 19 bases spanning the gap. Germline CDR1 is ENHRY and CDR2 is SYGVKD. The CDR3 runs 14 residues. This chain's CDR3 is CAISPGNAGRGYTF. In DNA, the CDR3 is TGTGCCATCAGCCCGGGGAACGCAGGGAGGGGCTACACCTTC.

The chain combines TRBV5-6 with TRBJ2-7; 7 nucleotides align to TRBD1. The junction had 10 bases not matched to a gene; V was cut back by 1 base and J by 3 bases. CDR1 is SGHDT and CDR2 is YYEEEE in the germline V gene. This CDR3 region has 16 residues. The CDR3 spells CASSLRRTGDFYEQYF. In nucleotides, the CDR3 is TGTGCCAGCAGCTTGAGGAGGACAGGCGATTTCTACGAGCAGTACTTC.

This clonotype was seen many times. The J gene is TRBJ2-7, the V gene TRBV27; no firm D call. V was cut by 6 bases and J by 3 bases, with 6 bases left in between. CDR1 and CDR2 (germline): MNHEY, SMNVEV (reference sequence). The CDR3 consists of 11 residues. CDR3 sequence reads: CASRRGYEQYF. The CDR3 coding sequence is TGTGCCAGCAGACGTGGCTACGAGCAGTACTTC.

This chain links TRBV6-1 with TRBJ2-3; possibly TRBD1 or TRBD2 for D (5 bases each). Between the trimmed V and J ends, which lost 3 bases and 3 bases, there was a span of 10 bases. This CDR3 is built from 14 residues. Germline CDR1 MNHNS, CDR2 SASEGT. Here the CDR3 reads CASSEGEWTDTQYF. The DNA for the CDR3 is TGTGCCAGCAGTGAGGGGGAGTGGACAGATACGCAGTATTTT.